A single sample is the source of the 10 T cell receptor beta chains below, sequenced in a study of shared clonotypes between healthy human individuals (dated by TCRdb to between 2020 and 2021). The library relied on the immunoSEQ multiplex PCR assay. Imported from immuneACCESS, the table was reduced by TCRdb to in-frame sequences with V and J called. These copies leave out some clones; in studies compared against another copy, an unresolved V gene accounts for under half, and the cause of the remainder is not known. The sample table shows nearly 1 million clones, and approximately 76% are seen once. The ten largest clonotypes hold about 1.5% of the sample. Sequenced material: memory CD4+ T cells sorted from blood. Interpreted using the paper, the cell subset or site label stands for: CD45RA-negative fraction. These receptors all come from a man aged 18 to 29 in good health.

This chain links TRBV9 with TRBJ2-3; TRBD1 agrees at 7 bases. Germline lookup yields CDR1 SGDLS and CDR2 YYNGEE. J was trimmed by 5 bases and V by 1 base; bases with no gene match: 7. CDR3 size: 15 residues. The CDR3 sequence: CASSVFDRVVDTQYF. The CDR3 coding sequence is TGTGCCAGCAGCGTATTCGACAGGGTTGTAGATACGCAGTATTTT.

This clone was observed a single time. The CDR3 spells CASSLVAGGQNTQYF. As DNA, the CDR3 is TGTGCCAGCAGTTTAGTGGCGGGGGGGCAAAATACGCAGTATTTT. The genes are TRBV6-5 and TRBJ2-3; 9 positions agree with TRBD2. Germline V gene sequence: CDR1 MNHEY, CDR2 SVGAGI. This CDR3 region has 15 residues. J was trimmed by 7 bases and V by 4 bases; bases with no gene match: 9.

This chain uses TRBV19 with TRBJ1-4, with TRBD1 matching 7 bases. The germline V gene encodes CDR1 LNHDA and CDR2 SQIVND (reference sequence). This CDR3 region has 15 residues. V was pared by 6 bases and J by 5 bases, with 9 bases of the junction left unmatched. The CDR3 DNA follows: TGTGCCAGTAGCACAGGGCCACAGGGGAATGAAAAACTGTTTTTT. It codes for CASSTGPQGNEKLFF.

The rearrangement uses TRBV11-2 and TRBJ2-7; 12 nucleotides line up with TRBD2. The CDR3 length is 17 residues. V trimming: 4 bases; J trimming: 7 bases; junction bases outside the gene matches: 14. Germline-derived CDR1 and CDR2 are SGHAT and FQNNGV. Here the CDR3 reads CASSSDNRLAGVWEQYF. The CDR3 nucleotides read TGTGCCAGCAGCTCCGACAACCGACTAGCGGGAGTGTGGGAGCAGTACTTC. Full variable domain (remainder filled in from reference TRBV11-2 and TRBJ2-7): EAGVAQSPRYKIIEKRQSVAFWCNPISGHATLYWYQQILGQGPKLLIQFQNNGVVDDSQLPKDRFSAERLKGVDSTLKIQPAKLEDSAVYLCASSSDNRLAGVWEQYFGPGTRLTVT.

The chain couples TRBV28 to TRBJ1-6; no firm D call. This CDR3 contains 14 residues. Deletions cut 8 bases from V and 0 bases from J, with 8 bases between. CDR1 is MDHEN, CDR2 SYDVKM, per germline. The CDR3 region has the DNA TGTGCCAGCGGAGTGAGCTCCTATAATTCACCCCTCCACTTT. It translates to CASGVSSYNSPLHF. Drawing the rest from reference TRBV28 and TRBJ1-6, the complete variable domain is DVKVTQSSRYLVKRTGEKVFLECVQDMDHENMFWYRQDPGLGLRLIYFSYDVKMKEKGDIPEGYSVSREKKERFSLILESASTNQTSMYLCASGVSSYNSPLHFGNGTRLTVT.

As for this clone: Other nucleotide sequences in the sample specify the same CDR3. V gene TRBV18 combines with J gene TRBJ2-1; TRBD1 might be the D (5 bases). Germline CDR1 and CDR2: KGHSH and LQKENI. V was cut by 2 bases and J by 6 bases, with 5 bases left in between. The CDR3 extends over 12 amino acids. The CDR3 sequence: CASSPGANEQFF. For the CDR3, the DNA is TGTGCCAGCTCACCAGGGGCCAATGAGCAGTTCTTC.

The J gene is TRBJ1-4, the V gene TRBV7-2; no clear D. With 4 bases removed from V and 4 bases from J, the gap between germline ends came to 10 bases. The CDR3 extends over 14 amino acids. Germline-derived CDR1 and CDR2 are SGHTA and FQGNSA. CDR3 sequence (DNA): TGTGCCAGCAGCTCGGACGGTGGTAATGAAAAACTGTTTTTT. It translates to CASSSDGGNEKLFF. The full variable domain, rest sourced from reference TRBV7-2 and TRBJ1-4, is GAGVSQSPSNKVTEKGKDVELRCDPISGHTALYWYRQSLGQGLEFLIYFQGNSAPDKSGLPSDRFSAERTGGSVSTLTIQRTQQEDSAVYLCASSSDGGNEKLFFGSGTQLSVL.

The V gene is TRBV27, the J gene TRBJ2-2, with 7 bases fitting TRBD1. The germline V gene encodes CDR1 MNHEY and CDR2 SMNVEV (reference sequence). V shed 6 bases and J 7 bases; nucleotides not matched to a gene: 8. CDR3 length equals 14 residues. The CDR3, as DNA: TGTGCCAGCAGCCTGACAGGGTATGACGGGGAGCTGTTTTTT. Amino acids: CASSLTGYDGELFF.

A note on this clone: Other DNA variants within this sample encode the same CDR3. The chain links TRBV28 to TRBJ1-5; 8 bases are a match to TRBD1. Trimming removed 6 bases from V and 5 bases from J; junction bases left unmatched: 3. The CDR3 is 13 residues long. In germline, CDR1 is MDHEN, CDR2 SYDVKM. CDR3 sequence: CASSPGGYQPQHF. The DNA for the CDR3 is TGTGCCAGCAGCCCAGGGGGCTATCAGCCCCAGCATTTT.

The chain links TRBV6-5 to TRBJ1-6; maybe TRBD1 (5 bases). The V end lost 2 bases, the J end lost 6 bases, and 8 bases lay between the germline ends. Per the germline V gene, CDR1 is MNHEY and CDR2 is SVGAGI. This CDR3 has 14 amino acids. The chain's CDR3 is CASSYQGLNSPLHF. DNA of the CDR3: TGTGCCAGCAGTTACCAGGGCCTTAATTCACCCCTCCACTTT.